This T cell receptor beta chain was recorded in a study of OX40 agonist ivuxolimab in advanced cancers. Points from the study as a whole: Patients with a partial response at 0.1-3.0 mg/kg had among the lowest clonal expansion. By week 6 at 0.1 to 3.0 mg/kg, blood CD4+ and CD8+ T cells had expanded clonally.

The protocol was immunoSEQ multiplex PCR, while the TCRdb copy is restricted to in-frame clones and leaves out a portion. Of some 80,000 clones listed, 75% to 90% were seen once; the top ten hold around 0.4%. About this clone: Its antigen remains unknown.

The germline V gene has CDR1 LNHDA and CDR2 SQIVND (reference sequence). V was pared by 7 bases and J by 2 bases, with 6 bases of the junction left unmatched. The CDR3 consists of 14 residues. This sequence joins TRBV19 and TRBJ2-7; TRBD1 matches at 9 bases. Sequenced material: CD4+ or CD8+ T cells sorted from blood, taken in a trial of the OX40 agonist ivuxolimab. The clonotype comes from an adult with an advanced solid tumor such as melanoma, head and neck, liver or kidney cancer. The CDR3 region has the DNA TGTGCCAGTACCCCGGGACAGGGTCCCTACGAGCAGTACTTC. Protein: CASTPGQGPYEQYF.